These 13 T cell receptor beta chains were sequenced from one sample in a study of response to subunit inactivated influenza vaccine. TCRdb analysed the RT-PCR reads with MiXCR anew, one entry per CDR3 protein. The sample holds roughly 790,000 distinct CDR3 sequences; 21% are singletons and the top ten take roughly 10%. This specimen consisted of PBMCs from blood, obtained roughly 5 days after vaccination. The receptors were sampled from a man aged 50-60 years who received an inactivated influenza vaccine.

This chain joins TRBV20-1 and TRBJ2-3; 7 nucleotides match TRBD1. This CDR3 has 14 residues. V shed 6 bases and J 2 bases; nucleotides not matched to a gene: 8. Germline CDR1 reads DFQATT; CDR2 reads SNEGSKA (reference sequence). In nucleotides, the CDR3 is TGCAGTGCCGAGACAGGGACAATCACAGATACGCAGTATTTT. Its protein is CSAETGTITDTQYF.

This clonotype was found many times. The chain's CDR3 is CSVDKPGTAGEQYF. The CDR3 bases are TGCAGCGTTGATAAGCCCGGGACAGCCGGCGAGCAGTACTTC. V is TRBV29-1 and J is TRBJ2-7; 7 nucleotides align to TRBD1. Germline CDR1 SQVTM, CDR2 ANQGSEA. The CDR3 length is 14 residues. V lost 3 bases and J lost 6; bases outside the gene matches: 11.

This clonotype was seen only a few times. The V gene is TRBV29-1, the J gene TRBJ1-1; no clear D gene. CDR3 size: 11 residues. Germline CDR1 SQVTM, CDR2 ANQGSEA. Trimming took 4 bases from V and 4 from J, leaving 7 bases between them. CDR3 in amino acids: CSVGGGTEAFF. DNA of the CDR3: TGCAGCGTTGGAGGTGGCACTGAAGCTTTCTTT. The full variable domain, its missing parts supplied by reference TRBV29-1 and TRBJ1-1, is SAVISQKPSRDICQRGTSLTIQCQVDSQVTMMFWYRQQPGQSLTLIATANQGSEATYESGFVIDKFPISRPNLTFSTLTVSNMSPEDSSIYLCSVGGGTEAFFGQGTRLTVV.

This chain joins TRBV20-1 and TRBJ2-5; 8 nucleotides match TRBD1. Losses at the gene ends were 5 bases for V and 5 bases for J; bases not matched to a gene: 13. Germline V gene sequence: CDR1 DFQATT, CDR2 SNEGSKA (reference sequence). This CDR3 has 15 residues. This CDR3 is CSAAASTGAGETQYF. In nucleotides, the CDR3 is TGCAGTGCTGCCGCCTCGACAGGGGCGGGGGAGACCCAGTACTTC.

The chain is built from TRBV5-6 and TRBJ1-1; D uncertain. Germline V gives CDR1 SGHDT, CDR2 YYEEEE. This CDR3 has 13 amino acids. The germline V and J ends were trimmed by 4 bases and 2 bases, with 9 bases remaining between them. CDR3 amino acids: CASSRRTNTEAFF. CDR3 DNA sequence: TGTGCCAGCAGCCGCCGGACCAACACTGAAGCTTTCTTT. Based on the CDR3 plus reference TRBV5-6 and TRBJ1-1, the full variable domain is DAGVTQSPTHLIKTRGQQVTLRCSPKSGHDTVSWYQQALGQGPQFIFQYYEEEERQRGNFPDRFSGHQFPNYSSELNVNALLLGDSALYLCASSRRTNTEAFFGQGTRLTVV.

The chain links TRBV29-1 to TRBJ2-7; weak D call: TRBD2 (6 bases). CDR3 length: 12 amino acids. Trimming pared 4 bases from V and 3 bases from J, leaving 10 bases between. The germline gives CDR1 SQVTM, CDR2 ANQGSEA. In DNA form, the CDR3 reads TGCAGCGTTGGGACTACTTTCTACGAGCAGTACTTC. Amino acids: CSVGTTFYEQYF.

This clonotype was seen a few times. This chain links TRBV15 with TRBJ2-3; 7 bases are shared with TRBD2. This CDR3 has 17 amino acids. Germline CDR1 LNHNV, CDR2 YYDKDF (reference sequence). V gave up 1 base and J gave up 5 bases; unmatched junction bases: 12. The CDR3 protein is CATSRGPLRELKDTQYF. The CDR3 nucleotides are TGTGCCACCAGCAGAGGACCCCTGCGGGAGCTTAAAGATACGCAGTATTTT. Full variable domain (outside the CDR3, taken from reference TRBV15 and TRBJ2-3): DAMVIQNPRYQVTQFGKPVTLSCSQTLNHNVMYWYQQKSSQAPKLLFHYYDKDFNNEADTPDNFQSRRPNTSFCFLDIRSPGLGDTAMYLCATSRGPLRELKDTQYFGPGTRLTVL.

This clonotype turned up a few times. V is TRBV7-8 and J is TRBJ2-1, with 9 bases fitting TRBD2. V dropped 5 bases and J dropped 7; count of bases not matched to a gene: 12. This CDR3 region has 16 residues. Germline lookup yields CDR1 SGHVS and CDR2 FQNEAQ. CDR3 sequence: CASSPSLAGVVNEQFF. CDR3 sequence (DNA): TGTGCCAGCAGCCCCAGTTTAGCGGGAGTCGTTAATGAGCAGTTCTTC. Full variable domain (missing parts from reference TRBV7-8 and TRBJ2-1): GAGVSQSPRYKVAKRGQDVALRCDPISGHVSLFWYQQALGQGPEFLTYFQNEAQLDKSGLPSDRFFAERPEGSVSTLKIQRTQQEDSAVYLCASSPSLAGVVNEQFFGPGTRLTVL.

The J gene is TRBJ2-1, the V gene TRBV20-1; 7 positions match TRBD1. Germline V CDR1 and CDR2: DFQATT, SNEGSKA (reference sequence). The CDR3 totals 15 residues. Trimming took 0 bases from V and 6 from J; bases not matched to a gene: 8. CDR3 protein: CSAREQGSFGNEQFF. CDR3 DNA sequence: TGCAGTGCTAGAGAACAGGGGTCCTTTGGCAATGAGCAGTTCTTC.

This clonotype was seen more than once but under ten times. This chain links TRBV29-1 with TRBJ2-5; weak D call: TRBD1 (6 bases). Trimming stripped 2 bases from V and 4 bases from J, with 11 bases between. The CDR3 covers 13 residues. The germline CDR1 and CDR2 sequences are SQVTM and ANQGSEA. The DNA of the CDR3 is TGCAGCGTTGAAAATCAGGGGTCAGAGACCCAGTACTTC. This encodes CSVENQGSETQYF.

This clonotype was seen repeatedly, ten times or more. The chain employs TRBV5-1 and TRBJ2-2, with 9 nucleotides matching TRBD1. V lost 4 bases, J lost 4 bases, and 5 bases stayed unmatched. This CDR3 region has 15 residues. Germline-derived CDR1 and CDR2 are SGHRS and YFSETQ. Here the CDR3 reads CASSPGTGFTGELFF. The CDR3 nucleotides are TGCGCCAGCAGCCCCGGGACAGGGTTCACCGGGGAGCTGTTTTTT.

There are a few counts of this clonotype. V usage is TRBV6-5 and J usage is TRBJ1-6; D remains unclear. CDR3 size: 14 residues. Deletions cut 2 bases from V and 7 bases from J, with 9 bases between. Looked up from germline, CDR1 is MNHEY and CDR2 is SVGAGI. DNA of the CDR3: TGTGCCAGCAGTTACAGGACGACGAATTCACCCCTCCACTTT. This codes for CASSYRTTNSPLHF.

This clonotype was counted only a few times. The rearrangement uses TRBV18 and TRBJ1-5; D gene ambiguous. This CDR3 spans 13 amino acids. Trimming shortened V by 3 bases and J by 4 bases, and 7 bases separated the two germline ends. Germline assignment: CDR1 KGHSH and CDR2 LQKENI. The CDR3 DNA follows: TGTGCCAGCTCACCCGACGGGAATCAGCCCCAGCATTTT. It yields the protein CASSPDGNQPQHF.